These 25 T cell receptor beta chains were sequenced from one sample in a study of CD8 T cells in ankylosing spondylitis. MiXCR, applied by TCRdb to the 5' RACE reads, yields one record per CDR3 protein. The profile covers around 150,000 distinct CDR3 sequences, with roughly 11% appearing a single time and 29% taken by the ten largest. Material for sequencing was blood, either unsorted or a sorted T cell fraction (not recorded which). The receptors come from a male donor with ankylosing spondylitis or in good health (not recorded which).

This chain uses TRBV5-5 with TRBJ2-1; D perhaps matches TRBD2 (5 bases). The CDR3 consists of 13 residues. Trimming cost V 2 bases and J 7 bases, with 10 bases left between them. CDR1 is SGHKS, CDR2 YYEKEE, per germline (reference sequence). The DNA of the CDR3 is TGTGCCAGCAGCTTAGCGGCCTTTAATGAGCAGTTCTTC. Residues: CASSLAAFNEQFF. Filled out from reference TRBV5-5 and TRBJ2-1, the complete variable domain reads DAGVTQSPTHLIKTRGQQVTLRCSPISGHKSVSWYQQVLGQGPQFIFQYYEKEERGRGNFPDRFSARQFPNYSSELNVNALLLGDSALYLCASSLAAFNEQFFGPGTRLTVL.

This clonotype occurred many times. CDR3 sequence: CASSQGASGGTAFF. DNA for the CDR3: TGCGCCAGCAGCCAAGGGGCGTCAGGGGGCACAGCTTTCTTT. The V and J genes are TRBV4-3 and TRBJ1-1; 8 bases line up with TRBD1. J was trimmed by 10 bases and V by 1 base; bases with no gene match: 8. Germline CDR1 and CDR2: LGHNA and YSLEER. This CDR3 has 14 amino acids.

This clonotype was seen a handful of times. The CDR3: CASSYDWDGYNEQFF. DNA of the CDR3: TGTGCCAGCAGTTACGACTGGGATGGCTACAATGAGCAGTTCTTC. The chain uses TRBV6-2 or TRBV6-3 and TRBJ2-1; D call uncertain. This CDR3 spans 15 amino acids. Germline V gene data show CDR1 as MNHEY and CDR2 as SVGEGT. The V end was cut by 2 bases, the J end by 3 bases, with 11 bases between.

The sample holds a few counts of this clonotype. The chain has TRBV6-1 and TRBJ2-1, with 8 positions matching TRBD2. Germline loops: CDR1 MNHNS, CDR2 SASEGT. The length of the CDR3 is 15 residues. V lost 11 bases and J lost 0; bases outside the gene matches: 9. CDR3 in amino acids: CAGREAFTSYNEQFF. CDR3 DNA: TGTGCCGGGCGGGAGGCCTTTACCTCCTACAATGAGCAGTTCTTC.

The genes are TRBV18 and TRBJ1-4; 12 nucleotides line up with TRBD1. The junction had 4 bases not matched to a gene; V was cut back by 3 bases and J by 5 bases. The CDR3 runs 16 residues. Germline values: CDR1 KGHSH, CDR2 LQKENI. The chain's CDR3 is CASSPGQGAPNEKLFF. The DNA of the CDR3 is TGTGCCAGCTCACCGGGACAGGGGGCGCCGAATGAAAAACTGTTTTTT.

This clonotype was seen ten or more times. This chain links TRBV5-1 with TRBJ2-1; 7 bases align to TRBD1. After removal of 1 base from V and 0 bases from J, the junction contained 7 bases not matched to a gene. Germline CDR1 is SGHRS and CDR2 is YFSETQ. The length of the CDR3 is 17 residues. CDR3 nucleotide sequence: TGCGCCAGCAGCTTGAGGTCAGGGGGAGCCTCCTACAATGAGCAGTTCTTC. Translation: CASSLRSGGASYNEQFF.

This clonotype turned up a few times. The chain has TRBV5-6 and TRBJ2-1; 9 nucleotides align to TRBD1. Trimming cost V 4 bases and J 4 bases; bases outside gene matches: 9. Germline V gene data show CDR1 as SGHDT and CDR2 as YYEEEE. This CDR3 has 16 amino acids. CDR3 residues: CASSPTGQGGYNEQFF. CDR3 in DNA: TGTGCCAGCAGCCCAACGGGACAGGGTGGTTACAATGAGCAGTTCTTC.

The V gene is TRBV7-2, the J gene TRBJ2-7; D not resolved. CDR3 length equals 15 residues. The germline V gene encodes CDR1 SGHTA and CDR2 FQGNSA. The V gene lost 3 bases and the J gene lost 4 bases, with 16 bases spanning the gap. The CDR3 sequence: CASSLVVGTAYEQYF. As DNA, the CDR3 is TGTGCCAGCAGCTTGGTCGTAGGCACCGCGTACGAGCAGTACTTC. The full variable domain, with the rest looked up from reference TRBV7-2 and TRBJ2-7, is GAGVSQSPSNKVTEKGKDVELRCDPISGHTALYWYRQSLGQGLEFLIYFQGNSAPDKSGLPSDRFSAERTGGSVSTLTIQRTQQEDSAVYLCASSLVVGTAYEQYFGPGTRLTVT.

This clonotype came up many times. The rearrangement links TRBV20-1 to TRBJ2-1, with 7 bases identical to TRBD2. The CDR3 length is 14 residues. From germline, CDR1 is DFQATT and CDR2 SNEGSKA (reference sequence). Trimming cost V 5 bases and J 8 bases; bases outside gene matches: 12. The CDR3 spells CSAHPGLRADEQFF. CDR3 in DNA: TGCAGTGCTCACCCGGGACTAAGGGCGGATGAGCAGTTCTTC.

This clonotype was counted at least ten times. CDR3: CASSWGSGANVLTF. The CDR3 DNA reads TGTGCCAGCAGTTGGGGCTCTGGGGCCAACGTCCTGACTTTC. The J gene is TRBJ2-6, the V gene TRBV6-5; D is uncertain. Germline CDR1 is MNHEY and CDR2 is SVGAGI. CDR3 length: 14 residues. Trimming took 4 bases from V and 0 from J, leaving 4 bases between them.

This clonotype has at least ten counts. V and J are TRBV5-1 and TRBJ1-5; possible D gene TRBD1, 6 bases. This CDR3 has 17 residues. CDR1 is SGHRS and CDR2 is YFSETQ in the germline V gene. Trimming took off 4 bases at V and 0 bases at J, with 17 bases between the two ends. CDR3 residues: CASSPLGGEGSNQPQHF. The DNA for the CDR3 is TGCGCCAGCAGCCCTCTGGGGGGCGAAGGTAGCAATCAGCCCCAGCATTTT. Looking up the rest from reference TRBV5-1 and TRBJ1-5 gives the full variable domain: KAGVTQTPRYLIKTRGQQVTLSCSPISGHRSVSWYQQTPGQGLQFLFEYFSETQRNKGNFPGRFSGRQFSNSRSEMNVSTLELGDSALYLCASSPLGGEGSNQPQHFGDGTRLSIL.

This clonotype turned up a few times. The V and J genes are TRBV2 and TRBJ1-5; D uncertain. Germline CDR1 reads SNHLY; CDR2 reads FYNNEI. V shed 5 bases and J shed 4 bases, with 9 bases lying between them. The CDR3 consists of 13 residues. CDR3 DNA: TGTGCCAGCAGTTCCTACATGAATCAGCCCCAGCATTTT. Translating gives CASSSYMNQPQHF. Looking up the rest from reference TRBV2 and TRBJ1-5 gives the full variable domain: EPEVTQTPSHQVTQMGQEVILRCVPISNHLYFYWYRQILGQKVEFLVSFYNNEISEKSEIFDDQFSVERPDGSNFTLKIRSTKLEDSAMYFCASSSYMNQPQHFGDGTRLSIL.

A few counts support this clonotype. The V call is TRBV7-9, the J call TRBJ1-2, with D unclear. The CDR3 sequence is 16 residues long. Per germline, CDR1 SEHNR and CDR2 FQNEAQ (reference sequence). V lost 3 bases and J lost 0, with 14 bases in between. The CDR3 DNA is TGTGCCAGCAGCTTTGGGGAAACCCGGGCTAACTATGGCTACACCTTC. Protein: CASSFGETRANYGYTF.

The sample holds many counts of this clonotype. The chain employs TRBV12-3 or TRBV12-4 and TRBJ2-1; TRBD1 aligns across 8 bases. V shed 6 bases, J shed 3 bases, and the junction held 7 bases outside the gene matches. The CDR3 consists of 15 residues. CDR3 DNA: TGTGCCAGCAGAGCTCGGACAGGGAACTACAATGAGCAGTTCTTC. Translation: CASRARTGNYNEQFF.

Ten or more counts support this clonotype. This rearrangement joins TRBV4-3 to TRBJ2-3, with D possibly TRBD1 on 6 matching bases. Looked up from germline, CDR1 is LGHNA and CDR2 is YSLEER. With 0 bases removed from V and 2 bases from J, the gap between germline ends came to 12 bases. CDR3 length: 16 amino acids. The CDR3 here is CASSQEETGLTDTQYF. The CDR3 DNA reads as TGCGCCAGCAGCCAAGAGGAGACAGGACTCACAGATACGCAGTATTTT.

This clonotype was seen at least ten times. The rearrangement links TRBV6-1 to TRBJ2-3; D is possibly TRBD1 (5 bases). V lost 6 bases, J lost 4 bases, and 11 bases lay in between. The CDR3 has 13 residues. Germline-derived CDR1 and CDR2 are MNHNS and SASEGT. CDR3 sequence (DNA): TGTGCCAGCAGAATGGGGCCGGCAGATACGCAGTATTTT. Translating gives CASRMGPADTQYF.

In its sample, this clonotype was seen many times. The V gene is TRBV24-1, the J gene TRBJ2-2, with unresolved D. The CDR3 length is 15 residues. Deletions cut 6 bases from V and 3 bases from J, with 13 bases between. Germline CDR1 is KGHDR and CDR2 is SFDVKD. The CDR3, as DNA: TGTGCCACCAGTCCCCGTACCCCCCACACCGGGGAGCTGTTTTTT. Protein: CATSPRTPHTGELFF.

This clonotype showed up many times. CDR3 coding DNA: TGTGCCAGCAGTTGGACAGGGGCGACTATCTATGGCTACACCTTC. Its protein product is CASSWTGATIYGYTF. The V gene is TRBV6-2 or TRBV6-3, the J gene TRBJ1-2; TRBD1 matches 9 bases. In germline, CDR1 is MNHEY, CDR2 SVGEGT. The CDR3 has 15 amino acids. V shed 4 bases and J 4 bases; nucleotides not matched to a gene: 7.

This clonotype was seen repeatedly, ten times or more. A much larger clone is a single base away; this may be a read error. The V call is TRBV18, the J call TRBJ1-1, with TRBD1 identical over 10 bases. Per the germline V gene, CDR1 is KGHSH and CDR2 is LQKENI. This CDR3 has 16 amino acids. CDR3 sequence reads: CVSSSIPGQGMDEAFF. In nucleotides, the CDR3 is TGTGTCAGCTCGTCGATACCGGGACAGGGGATGGATGAAGCTTTCTTT.

This clonotype was seen only a few times. The V call is TRBV25-1, the J call TRBJ2-6, with D maybe TRBD1 (7 bases). The CDR3 covers 18 residues. Per germline, CDR1 MGHDK and CDR2 SYGVNS. Trimming stripped 7 bases from V and 4 bases from J, with 23 bases between. CDR3 loop: CASTKGGRGLSGANVLTF. DNA for the CDR3: TGTGCCAGCACCAAGGGGGGTAGGGGGCTATCAGGGGCCAACGTCCTGACTTTC.

This clonotype was detected a few times. V and J are TRBV4-3 and TRBJ1-2; D uncertain. The germline CDR1 and CDR2 sequences are LGHNA and YSLEER. This CDR3 has 14 amino acids. The V and J ends lost 3 bases and 4 bases respectively, with 12 bases between them. CDR3 nucleotide sequence: TGCGCCAGCAGCCACCGCGGGGTCGGCTATGGCTACACCTTC. Its protein product is CASSHRGVGYGYTF.

This chain uses TRBV6-1 with TRBJ2-3; TRBD2 agrees at 7 bases. Per the germline V gene, CDR1 is MNHNS and CDR2 is SASEGT. The CDR3 runs 18 residues. V trimming: 8 bases; J trimming: 5 bases; junction bases outside the gene matches: 22. The CDR3 DNA follows: TGTGCCAGCGGCGGCGGGAGAGATGATATAGCGGGCCTAGATACGCAGTATTTT. It yields the protein CASGGGRDDIAGLDTQYF.

This clonotype was seen at least ten times. This chain uses TRBV11-2 with TRBJ2-4; TRBD2 might be the D (7 bases). The V end was cut by 3 bases, the J end by 0 bases, with 18 bases between. Germline values: CDR1 SGHAT, CDR2 FQNNGV. This CDR3 comprises 18 residues. CDR3 sequence reads: CASSFRGGSAIAKNIQYF. The DNA for the CDR3 is TGTGCCAGCAGCTTTAGGGGGGGAAGTGCGATAGCCAAAAACATTCAGTACTTC.

There are many counts of this clonotype. The chain joins TRBV20-1 to TRBJ2-3; 10 bases match TRBD2. The CDR3 has 15 residues. The germline CDR1 and CDR2 sequences are DFQATT and SNEGSKA (reference sequence). Losses at the gene ends were 5 bases for V and 3 bases for J; bases not matched to a gene: 8. CDR3 bases: TGCAGTGCTCCCAGAGCGGGGGGGATGACAGATACGCAGTATTTT. Translation: CSAPRAGGMTDTQYF.

Concerning this clonotype: This may stem from a read error, because a much larger clone lies one nucleotide away. This chain connects TRBV21-1 to TRBJ2-4; the listed D gene, TRBD2, was not tested against the DNA. TRBV21-1 is labeled a pseudogene. The CDR3 consists of 16 residues. CDR3 region: CASPEGQREAKNIQYF. The CDR3 nucleotides are TGTGCCAGCCCCGAAGGGCAGAGGGAAGCCAAAAACATTCAGTACTTC.